These 32 T cell receptor beta chains were sequenced from one sample in a study of CD8+ T cells in alopecia areata. As the sequencing template, cDNA was produced by extracting RNA and reverse transcribing it. The protocol was immunoSEQ multiplex PCR, while the TCRdb copy is restricted to in-frame clones and leaves out a portion. The sample lists 65,000 to 75,000 clones, about 44% seen once, with 17% in the top ten. The sample consisted of CD8+ T cells sorted from blood, taken at week 0. All receptors come from a human donor with alopecia areata.

This clone was counted many times. V gene TRBV21-1 combines with J gene TRBJ2-7. TRBV21-1 is a pseudogene. The CDR3 extends over 11 amino acids. CDR3 nucleotide sequence: TGTGCTAAAGGGAATTGCCACGAGCAGTACTTC. It translates to CAKGNCHEQYF.

The rearrangement links TRBV15 to TRBJ2-7; TRBD2 is a possible D gene (6 bases). The CDR3 has 15 residues. V dropped 0 bases and J dropped 2 bases, with 11 bases sitting between them. Germline CDR1 and CDR2: LNHNV and YYDKDF (reference sequence). The CDR3 sequence: CATSRDRGLPYEQYF. The CDR3 DNA reads TGTGCCACCAGCAGAGATCGGGGACTTCCCTACGAGCAGTACTTC.

The chain employs TRBV7-2 and TRBJ2-3, with D possibly being TRBD2 (5 bases). V was pared by 5 bases and J by 4 bases, with 22 bases between. Per the germline V gene, CDR1 is SGHTA and CDR2 is FQGNSA. The CDR3 runs to 17 residues. The CDR3 loop reads CASSPAVAGWESDTQYF. The CDR3 DNA reads as TGTGCCAGCAGCCCTGCGGTCGCAGGCTGGGAGTCAGATACGCAGTATTTT.

This clone came up a few times. This chain connects TRBV29-1 to TRBJ2-7; 7 nucleotides agree with TRBD2. The CDR3 runs 13 residues. Germline CDR1 and CDR2: SQVTM and ANQGSEA. The V and J ends lost 8 bases and 4 bases, in that order; junction bases with no gene match: 11. Here the CDR3 reads CSIDSGEGYEQYF. The CDR3 region has the DNA TGCAGCATAGACAGCGGGGAAGGGTACGAGCAGTACTTC.

Only a few counts were recorded for this clone. The chain has TRBV7-2 and TRBJ2-5; a weak D match, TRBD2 (5 bases). The V end lost 0 bases, the J end lost 1 base, and 12 bases lay between the germline ends. The germline V gene encodes CDR1 SGHTA and CDR2 FQGNSA. This CDR3 contains 16 residues. DNA of the CDR3: TGTGCCAGCAGCTTAGCGGTCGGGGTTGTCCAAGAGACCCAGTACTTC. Protein product: CASSLAVGVVQETQYF.

The V call is TRBV19, the J call TRBJ1-2; maybe TRBD1 (6 bases). CDR1 and CDR2 (germline): LNHDA, SQIVND (reference sequence). V was shortened by 3 bases and J by 4 bases, with 12 bases between the two germline ends. CDR3 length equals 14 residues. The CDR3 reads CASSIPTGIYGYTF. The CDR3 coding sequence is TGTGCCAGTAGTATCCCGACAGGAATCTATGGCTACACCTTC.

The chain uses TRBV13 and TRBJ2-5, with D perhaps TRBD2 (6 bases). Between the trimmed V and J ends, which lost 5 bases and 2 bases, there was a span of 18 bases. The length of the CDR3 is 16 residues. In germline, CDR1 is PRHDT, CDR2 FYEKMQ (reference sequence). For the CDR3, the DNA is TGTGCCAGCAGCGCCCGCGGAGGGTCCGAACAAGAGACCCAGTACTTC. Protein: CASSARGGSEQETQYF. The variable domain in full, completed from reference TRBV13 and TRBJ2-5, reads AAGVIQSPRHLIKEKRETATLKCYPIPRHDTVYWYQQGPGQDPQFLISFYEKMQSDKGSIPDRFSAQQFSDYHSELNMSSLELGDSALYFCASSARGGSEQETQYFGPGTRLLVL.

This rearrangement joins TRBV6-5 to TRBJ2-7; D call uncertain. Germline V lookup: CDR1 MNHEY, CDR2 SVGAGI. Trimming shortened V by 7 bases and J by 3 bases, and 10 bases separated the two germline ends. This CDR3 is 12 amino acids long. As DNA, the CDR3 is TGTGCCAGCAACGACGGCAGCTACGAGCAGTACTTC. Its protein is CASNDGSYEQYF.

In its sample, this clone was seen many times. V and J are TRBV7-3 and TRBJ2-2; maybe TRBD2 (6 bases). The germline V gene encodes CDR1 SGHTA and CDR2 FQGTGA. This CDR3 spans 14 amino acids. V gave up 2 bases and J gave up 7 bases, with 11 bases separating them. CDR3 nucleotide sequence: TGTGCCAGCAGCTTACGACTAGAAAGCGGGGAGCTGTTTTTT. Protein: CASSLRLESGELFF. The full variable domain, rest sourced from reference TRBV7-3 and TRBJ2-2, is GAGVSQTPSNKVTEKGKYVELRCDPISGHTALYWYRQSLGQGPEFLIYFQGTGAADDSGLPNDRFFAVRPEGSVSTLKIQRTERGDSAVYLCASSLRLESGELFFGEGSRLTVL.

This clone occurred once. The genes are TRBV19 and TRBJ2-7, with 9 bases lining up with TRBD1. The germline V gene encodes CDR1 LNHDA and CDR2 SQIVND (reference sequence). Trimming cost V 6 bases and J 5 bases; bases outside gene matches: 8. The CDR3 sequence is 14 residues long. DNA of the CDR3: TGTGCCAGTAGCCTGGACAGGGGTATCGACGAGCAGTACTTC. It encodes CASSLDRGIDEQYF.

The rearrangement uses TRBV30 and TRBJ1-2; TRBD1 aligns across 12 bases. Trimming took 1 base from V and 4 from J; bases not matched to a gene: 4. Germline V gene data show CDR1 as GTSNPN and CDR2 as SVGIG (reference sequence). The CDR3 runs to 15 residues. CDR3 amino acids: CAWSAGTGGTYGYTF. The CDR3, as DNA: TGTGCCTGGAGTGCCGGGACAGGGGGCACCTATGGCTACACCTTC. Full variable domain (missing parts from reference TRBV30 and TRBJ1-2): SQTIHQWPATLVQPVGSPLSLECTVEGTSNPNLYWYRQAAGRGLQLLFYSVGIGQISSEVPQNLSASRPQDRQFILSSKKLLLSDSGFYLCAWSAGTGGTYGYTFGSGTRLTVV.

This clone has a handful of counts. The rearrangement links TRBV4-1 to TRBJ2-1; D not certain. CDR3 length equals 13 residues. Germline V gene data show CDR1 as MGHRA and CDR2 as YSYEKL. With 1 base removed from V and 5 bases from J, the gap between germline ends came to 6 bases. CDR3 nucleotides: TGCGCCAGCAGCCAAGTTGGGAACAATGAGCAGTTCTTC. It is translated as CASSQVGNNEQFF.

This chain uses TRBV6-5 with TRBJ2-7; no reliable D call. This CDR3 has 12 amino acids. V lost 7 bases and J lost 6, with 13 bases in between. CDR1 and CDR2 (germline): MNHEY, SVGAGI. CDR3 sequence reads: CASTPGLSEQYF. DNA of the CDR3: TGTGCCAGCACCCCGGGCCTCAGCGAGCAGTACTTC.

The chain joins TRBV9 to TRBJ1-1; 8 nucleotides match TRBD1. This CDR3 contains 15 residues. The junction had 8 bases not matched to a gene; V was cut back by 3 bases and J by 4 bases. CDR1 and CDR2 from the germline V gene are SGDLS and YYNGEE. CDR3 nucleotide sequence: TGTGCCAGCAGCGATCGACAGGGGAAGAGCACTGAAGCTTTCTTT. It translates to CASSDRQGKSTEAFF.

This clone was counted once. The gene calls are TRBV7-9 and TRBJ2-5; D could derive from TRBD1 or TRBD2 (6 bases each). V shed 1 base and J shed 5 bases, with 11 bases lying between them. CDR3 length equals 14 residues. Germline CDR1 and CDR2: SEHNR and FQNEAQ (reference sequence). The DNA for the CDR3 is TGTGCCAGCAGCTTAGTTACAGGGAGGGAGACCCAGTACTTC. It translates to CASSLVTGRETQYF.

The chain uses TRBV4-1 and TRBJ2-7; D is undetermined. V was cut by 4 bases and J by 3 bases, with 16 bases left in between. The CDR3 has 15 residues. Germline V gene data show CDR1 as MGHRA and CDR2 as YSYEKL. The DNA for the CDR3 is TGCGCCAGCAGCCTTTTGAATAACAGACTCTACGAGCAGTACTTC. Translated: CASSLLNNRLYEQYF.

This clone was seen a few times. The V and J genes are TRBV20-1 and TRBJ2-7; no definite D call. There are 11 residues in the CDR3. V was cut by 6 bases and J by 4 bases, with 10 bases left in between. Germline values: CDR1 DFQATT, CDR2 SNEGSKA (reference sequence). This chain's CDR3 is CSAHDGYEQYF. The CDR3 nucleotides read TGCAGTGCCCATGACGGGTACGAGCAGTACTTC.

The rearrangement links TRBV6-5 to TRBJ2-1, with D unresolved. The length of the CDR3 is 13 residues. V was shortened by 6 bases and J by 8 bases, with 14 bases between the two germline ends. CDR1 MNHEY and CDR2 SVGAGI come from the germline V gene. CDR3 amino acids: CASRSSRPDEQFF. DNA of the CDR3: TGTGCCAGCAGATCATCCCGGCCCGATGAGCAGTTCTTC.

The chain recombines TRBV27 with TRBJ2-7, with 8 bases identical to TRBD1. Germline loops: CDR1 MNHEY, CDR2 SMNVEV (reference sequence). The CDR3 has 15 residues. Germline trimming cut 5 bases from V and 1 base from J; bases unmatched to any gene: 7. CDR3 coding DNA: TGTGCCAGCAGTCCCAGGACAGGGACGTCCTACGAGCAGTACTTC. It is translated as CASSPRTGTSYEQYF.

The chain recombines TRBV7-2 with TRBJ2-1; D not resolved. The CDR3 covers 16 residues. The germline V gene encodes CDR1 SGHTA and CDR2 FQGNSA. The V end lost 5 bases, the J end lost 0 bases, and 14 bases lay between the germline ends. The CDR3 DNA sequence: TGTGCCAGCAGCCCCGACGGAAGGGTCTCCTACAATGAGCAGTTCTTC. Its translation: CASSPDGRVSYNEQFF. Combining the CDR3 with reference TRBV7-2 and TRBJ2-1 gives the whole variable domain GAGVSQSPSNKVTEKGKDVELRCDPISGHTALYWYRQSLGQGLEFLIYFQGNSAPDKSGLPSDRFSAERTGGSVSTLTIQRTQQEDSAVYLCASSPDGRVSYNEQFFGPGTRLTVL.

There are a few counts of this clone. This chain joins TRBV9 and TRBJ2-7, with 7 bases aligning to TRBD1. Unmatched junction bases numbered 13, after V lost 3 bases and J lost 7 bases. The CDR3 spans 15 residues. Germline CDR1 is SGDLS and CDR2 is YYNGEE. The CDR3 sequence is CASSAQQGTAWEQYF. Here the CDR3 DNA reads TGTGCCAGCAGCGCACAACAAGGGACAGCCTGGGAGCAGTACTTC.

The rearrangement joins TRBV7-9 to TRBJ2-1, with TRBD1 identical over 7 bases. Germline V gene sequence: CDR1 SEHNR, CDR2 FQNEAQ (reference sequence). The CDR3 runs 17 residues. Trimming at V came to 7 bases and at J to 0 bases, leaving 12 bases not matched to a gene. The CDR3 sequence is CASIPRQGDGSYNEQFF. The CDR3 DNA follows: TGTGCCAGCATCCCAAGACAGGGCGACGGCTCCTACAATGAGCAGTTCTTC.

Only a few counts were recorded for this clone. This sequence joins TRBV28 and TRBJ2-2; D gene unclear. The CDR3 runs 14 residues. Looked up from germline, CDR1 is MDHEN and CDR2 is SYDVKM. Between the trimmed V and J ends, which lost 3 bases and 7 bases, there was a span of 12 bases. The CDR3 here is CASSFSGRHGELFF. The CDR3 bases are TGTGCCAGCAGTTTTAGTGGGCGGCACGGGGAGCTGTTTTTT.

J is TRBJ2-7 and V is TRBV19; D is perhaps TRBD2 (5 bases). V was clipped by 4 bases and J by 7 bases, with 17 bases between them. CDR3 size: 14 residues. Germline values: CDR1 LNHDA, CDR2 SQIVND (reference sequence). The CDR3 loop is CASSTSGYFIEQYF. DNA of the CDR3: TGTGCCAGTAGTACCTCGGGGTACTTTATAGAGCAGTACTTC. The variable domain in full, with the rest retrieved from reference TRBV19 and TRBJ2-7, is DGGITQSPKYLFRKEGQNVTLSCEQNLNHDAMYWYRQDPGQGLRLIYYSQIVNDFQKGDIAEGYSVSREKKESFPLTVTSAQKNPTAFYLCASSTSGYFIEQYFGPGTRLTVT.

The J gene is TRBJ1-2, the V gene TRBV30; a possible D gene is TRBD1 (5 bases). Trimming left V 0 bases short and J 4 bases short, with 12 bases between. Per the germline V gene, CDR1 is GTSNPN and CDR2 is SVGIG (reference sequence). The CDR3 runs 14 residues. CDR3 loop: CAWSVPGQGYGYTF. CDR3 DNA: TGTGCCTGGAGTGTACCGGGTCAGGGCTATGGCTACACCTTC.

This clone was observed a handful of times. This chain connects TRBV6-1 to TRBJ2-1, with 10 positions matching TRBD2. J was trimmed by 14 bases and V by 8 bases; bases with no gene match: 6. Germline V gene data show CDR1 as MNHNS and CDR2 as SASEGT. This CDR3 contains 11 residues. Written as DNA, the CDR3 is TGTGCCAGCGGGGGGAGCGGGAGGGAGTTCTTC. It specifies CASGGSGREFF.

This chain connects TRBV7-9 to TRBJ2-5; perhaps TRBD2 as D (5 bases). Trimming left V 5 bases short and J 1 base short, with 26 bases between. The CDR3 has 19 amino acids. The germline gives CDR1 SEHNR, CDR2 FQNEAQ (reference sequence). The CDR3 DNA reads as TGTGCCAGCAGCCCCCCCAGATGGCTAGCTGATTCTTTCCAAGAGACCCAGTACTTC. Translated: CASSPPRWLADSFQETQYF.

This clone was seen a few times. V usage is TRBV30 and J usage is TRBJ2-1; D gene unclear. CDR3 length: 15 residues. V dropped 0 bases and J dropped 4 bases, with 13 bases sitting between them. CDR1 is GTSNPN and CDR2 is SVGIG in the germline V gene (reference sequence). In DNA form, the CDR3 reads TGTGCCTGGAGTGTCCCCCGCAGAGTGTACAATGAGCAGTTCTTC. Its protein is CAWSVPRRVYNEQFF.

A note on this clone: Other DNA sequences within the sample encode an identical CDR3. V and J are TRBV29-1 and TRBJ2-5; D gene unclear. V dropped 6 bases and J dropped 5 bases, with 7 bases sitting between them. Germline-derived CDR1 and CDR2 are SQVTM and ANQGSEA. The CDR3 spans 10 residues. CDR3 DNA: TGCAGCGTCGTGGGGGAGACCCAGTACTTC. Amino acid sequence: CSVVGETQYF.

The V gene is TRBV6-6, the J gene TRBJ2-7; TRBD2 matches 8 bases. The CDR3 contains 13 residues. Losses at the gene ends were 6 bases for V and 4 bases for J; bases not matched to a gene: 5. Germline-derived CDR1 and CDR2 are MNHNY and SVGAGI (reference sequence). The CDR3, as DNA: TGTGCCAGCAGAGCGGGAGCAGTATACGAGCAGTACTTC. Translation gives CASRAGAVYEQYF.

The V gene is TRBV29-1, the J gene TRBJ2-7, with TRBD1 matching 7 bases. The CDR3 has 14 amino acids. The J segment lost 1 base and the V segment lost 3 bases, leaving 6 bases of the junction unmatched. Germline loops: CDR1 SQVTM, CDR2 ANQGSEA. The CDR3 sequence: CSVEGQTTSYEQYF. The CDR3 nucleotides are TGCAGCGTTGAGGGACAGACTACTTCCTACGAGCAGTACTTC.

This chain connects TRBV27 to TRBJ2-7, with a weak D call TRBD2 (6 bases). V lost 3 bases to trimming and J lost 0 bases, with 12 bases between them. This CDR3 is 15 amino acids long. Germline V gene sequence: CDR1 MNHEY, CDR2 SMNVEV (reference sequence). The CDR3 region is CASSLGGRSSYEQYF. In DNA, the CDR3 is TGTGCCAGCAGTTTGGGAGGACGAAGCTCCTACGAGCAGTACTTC.